This TCR beta chain was obtained from a study of shared clonotypes between healthy human individuals. Study outcomes and limitations: Larger estimated richness was generally recorded for naive subsets relative to memory subsets.

The method was immunoSEQ multiplex PCR; TCRdb's version includes in-frame clones alone and lacks a portion of them. The sample carries millions of clones, around 95% recorded once. The germline CDR1 and CDR2 sequences are GTSNPN and SVGIG (reference sequence). V gave up 3 bases and J gave up 1 base, with 7 bases separating them. The CDR3 is 13 residues long. To note about this clone: Its antigen is not identified.

This receptor was taken from a man younger than 35 in good health. V gene TRBV30 combines with J gene TRBJ1-5; D not resolved. Sequencing was carried out using naive CD4+ T cells sorted from blood. Subset: CD45RA+ positively selected. CDR3 in DNA: TGTGCCTGGAGCCCAGAGAGCAATCAGCCCCAGCATTTT. Protein product: CAWSPESNQPQHF.